Listed below are T cell receptor beta chains from one sample, sequenced in a study of T cell responses to AZD1222 COVID-19 vaccine. TCRdb's copy holds only in-frame clones and misses some; the assay was immunoSEQ multiplex PCR. The table shows around 180,000 clones, with 88% occurring only once. The sample in question was peripheral blood, obtained 28 days after the second AZD1222 dose. These receptors were collected from an adult who received the AZD1222 COVID-19 vaccine. Both conserved end residues are part of each CDR3. A D gene is named only where the DNA matches it firmly. Where a row states a size, it is once, few, many or the class of an expanded clone; other rows omit it.

TRBJ2-7,TRBD2,-,TRBV5-1,TGCGCCAGCAGCCCCGATGCGGGAGGGCGGTGGGAGCAGTACTTC,CASSPDAGGRWEQYF
TRBJ2-2,-,-,TRBV7-2,TGTGCCAGCAGCCGCTACGGGGGTACGGGGGAGCTGTTTTTT,CASSRYGGTGELFF
TRBJ1-1,TRBD1,few,TRBV30,TGTGCCTCCCCGGGACAGATGAACACTGAAGCTTTCTTT,CASPGQMNTEAFF
TRBJ1-2,TRBD1,-,TRBV19,TGTGCCATGCGGGGACAGGGTGACTATGGCTACACCTTC,CAMRGQGDYGYTF
TRBJ2-5,-,-,TRBV4-2,TGTGCCAGCAGCCAAAGTGGAGAGACCCAGTACTTC,CASSQSGETQYF
TRBJ2-7,TRBD1,-,TRBV5-6,TGTGCCAGCAGCTGGACCGGGACAGGGCGTGGGGAGCAGTACTTC,CASSWTGTGRGEQYF
TRBJ2-1,-,-,TRBV3-1/TRBV3-2,TGTGCCAGCAGCCCCGGAGCGTGGGGGGAGAGGGGGTTCTTC,CASSPGAWGERGFF
TRBJ2-7,-,-,TRBV23-1,TGCGCCAGCAGAATAGGGGGAGGGGAGATCTACGAGCAGTACTTC,CASRIGGGEIYEQYF
TRBJ2-2,-,few,TRBV19,TGTGCCAGTAGACTCGGGAGAACGAACACCGGGGAGCTGTTTTTT,CASRLGRTNTGELFF
TRBJ1-4,-,-,TRBV30,TGTGCCTGGAGTGACGGGCCTCACGAAAAACTGTTTTTT,CAWSDGPHEKLFF
TRBJ2-1,-,-,TRBV6-5,TGTGCCAGCAGATCAGAGAGAGGATACAATGAGCAGTTCTTC,CASRSERGYNEQFF
TRBJ2-1,TRBD2,-,TRBV7-9,TGTGCCAGCAGCTCCGGGACTAGCGGGAAGCTAACGTCGGATGAGCAGTTCTTC,CASSSGTSGKLTSDEQFF
TRBJ2-5,TRBD1,once,TRBV2,TGTGCCAGCAGGGACAGGGGGCATGAGACCCAGTACTTC,CASRDRGHETQYF
TRBJ2-7,-,-,TRBV28,TGTGCCAGCAGTTTAAAGGGGAGCGAGCAGTACTTC,CASSLKGSEQYF
TRBJ2-2,TRBD1,-,TRBV7-7,TGTGCTAGCAGCCTAGGGACAGAAACCGGGGAGCTGTTTTTT,CASSLGTETGELFF
TRBJ2-1,-,few,TRBV9,TGTGCCAGCAGCGTGACGAACTCCTACAATGAGCAGTTCTTC,CASSVTNSYNEQFF
TRBJ2-7,TRBD2,-,TRBV6-4,TGTGCCAGGATGACTAGCGGGCGGGACGAGCAGTACTTC,CARMTSGRDEQYF
TRBJ1-5,-,-,TRBV30,TGTGCCTGGAGTGTTGACCGAAATCAGCCCCAGCATTTT,CAWSVDRNQPQHF
TRBJ2-7,-,-,TRBV7-3,TGTGCCAGCAGCCTCCGAGGCCGGCCGGACCACGAGCAGTACTTC,CASSLRGRPDHEQYF
TRBJ2-3,TRBD1,-,TRBV11-3,TGTGCCAGCAGCAGGAAGGACAGGGCTTACACAGATACGCAGTATTTT,CASSRKDRAYTDTQYF
TRBJ2-2,-,once,TRBV7-3,TGTGCCAGCAGCGCGATGGAGAGCGGGGAGCTGTTTTTT,CASSAMESGELFF
TRBJ2-1,TRBD2,-,TRBV9,TGTGCCAGCAGCGTAGTAAGCGGGAGGGCCTACAATGAGCAGTTCTTC,CASSVVSGRAYNEQFF
TRBJ2-2,-,-,TRBV11-3,TGTGCCAGCAGCCAATCCGGGGAGCTGTTTTTT,CASSQSGELFF
TRBJ1-2,-,once,TRBV28,TGTGCCAGCAAGTTGTATGGCTACACCTTC,CASKLYGYTF
TRBJ2-5,-,once,TRBV18,TGTGCCAGCTCCCAGAGCAGGGAGGAGACCCAGTACTTC,CASSQSREETQYF
TRBJ2-3,TRBD1,-,TRBV11-2,TGTGCCAGCAGTCCGAAGCCCCAAGGGACAGGGGACACAGATACGCAGTATTTT,CASSPKPQGTGDTDTQYF
TRBJ2-1,-,-,TRBV11-3,TGTGCCAGCAGCTTAGGAGGCCCGAATGAGCAGTTCTTC,CASSLGGPNEQFF
TRBJ2-1,-,once,TRBV10-3,TGTGCCATCAGTAGCGGAGGACTCTACAATGAGCAGTTCTTC,CAISSGGLYNEQFF
TRBJ2-2,TRBD2,-,TRBV9,TGTGCCAGCAGCGGACGGGGACTAGCGGGAGTAGGGAGGACCGGGGAGCTGTTTTTT,CASSGRGLAGVGRTGELFF
TRBJ2-7,TRBD2,-,TRBV28,TGTGCCAGCGGGTTAGCGGGAGGCAGGTACGAGCAGTACTTC,CASGLAGGRYEQYF
TRBJ2-2,-,-,TRBV4-2,TGTGCCAGCAGCCAAGATTACGACAGACTAGTGAACACCGGGGAGCTGTTTTTT,CASSQDYDRLVNTGELFF
TRBJ1-2,TRBD1,-,TRBV28,TGTGCCAGCAGTCGACAGGGGCCCTATGGCTACACCTTC,CASSRQGPYGYTF
TRBJ1-5,-,few,TRBV19,TGTGCCAGTAGTTCCCTGGGAGACCCTTATCAGCCCCAGCATTTT,CASSSLGDPYQPQHF
TRBJ2-3,TRBD2,-,TRBV30,TGTGCCTGGAGACCGGTAGCGGGCGGTAAAGATACGCAGTATTTT,CAWRPVAGGKDTQYF
TRBJ1-1,-,-,TRBV5-1,TGCGCCAGCAGCGGTGCGGGTGGCACTGAAGCTTTCTTT,CASSGAGGTEAFF
TRBJ2-7,-,-,TRBV5-1,TGCGCCAGCAGCCCGGGGCCTAGCTCCTCCTACGAGCAGTACTTC,CASSPGPSSSYEQYF
TRBJ2-3,-,-,TRBV11-2,TGTGCCAGCAGCTTAGCGGGCACAGATACGCAGTATTTT,CASSLAGTDTQYF
TRBJ2-3,-,-,TRBV24-1,TGTGCCACCAGTGATTCCGGCAGGGGCACAGATACGCAGTATTTT,CATSDSGRGTDTQYF
TRBJ1-2,-,-,TRBV7-2,TGTGCCATCGACAGATTAGGGGTGTATGGCTACACCTTC,CAIDRLGVYGYTF
TRBJ2-7,TRBD2,few,TRBV27,TGTGCCAGCAAGCGGGGGCCTAACTACGAGCAGTACTTC,CASKRGPNYEQYF
TRBJ1-4,-,-,TRBV6-5,TGTGCCAGCAGTTACTCGCGGGAAGGAACTAATGAAAAACTGTTTTTT,CASSYSREGTNEKLFF
TRBJ2-7,TRBD2,-,TRBV7-3,TGTGCCAGCAGCTTGACTAGCGGGTCCCACGAGCAGTACTTC,CASSLTSGSHEQYF
TRBJ2-7,TRBD1,-,TRBV27,TGTGCCACCAGGGAAAGACCGGGACAGGTGGCCGGGGAGCAGTACTTC,CATRERPGQVAGEQYF
TRBJ2-1,-,-,TRBV27,TGTGCCAGCAGGCTGACGGGGGCGGGAAATGAGCAGTTCTTC,CASRLTGAGNEQFF
TRBJ1-3,-,once,TRBV19,TGTGCCAGTAGCCGACAGTTTTCTGACACCATATATTTT,CASSRQFSDTIYF
TRBJ2-2,TRBD2,-,TRBV6-4,TGTGCCAGCAAGACTAGCGGGAACGGGGGCGGGGAGCTGTTTTTT,CASKTSGNGGGELFF
TRBJ2-2,-,-,TRBV12-3/TRBV12-4,TGTGCCAGCAACGCGAACCCCACCGGGGAGCTGTTTTTT,CASNANPTGELFF
TRBJ1-3,-,-,TRBV11-2,TGTGCCAGCAGCGCTAATGGGGGGGGAAACACCATATATTTT,CASSANGGGNTIYF
TRBJ2-3,-,-,TRBV7-2,TGTGCCGGCGGACTTAGCACAGATACGCAGTATTTT,CAGGLSTDTQYF
TRBJ2-3,-,-,TRBV2,TGTGCCGCGAAGGGGGGGAGAGGGGGCACAGATACGCAGTATTTT,CAAKGGRGGTDTQYF
TRBJ2-7,-,-,TRBV7-9,TGTGCCAGCAGCAGGGGTTCCTACGAGCAGTACTTC,CASSRGSYEQYF
TRBJ2-3,-,-,TRBV7-8,TGTGCCAGCAGCTTAGCGGGCGGGGCCCGCACAGATACGCAGTATTTT,CASSLAGGARTDTQYF
TRBJ1-2,-,-,TRBV2,TGTGCCAGCTCGGGGCAGGGGCAAAACTATGGCTACACCTTC,CASSGQGQNYGYTF
TRBJ2-7,TRBD1,once,TRBV19,TGTGCCAGTAGTACCTCGACAGGGACCAACTACGAGCAGTACTTC,CASSTSTGTNYEQYF
TRBJ2-5,TRBD1,-,TRBV5-1,TGCGCCAGCAGCTTGGGCGACACAGGGGGAGAGACCCAGTACTTC,CASSLGDTGGETQYF
TRBJ1-1,-,-,TRBV19,TGTGCCAGTAGTCAGGGAAGGGGGTATAGGGCCGTGAACACTGAAGCTTTCTTT,CASSQGRGYRAVNTEAFF
TRBJ2-1,TRBD2,-,TRBV7-2,TGTGCCAGCAGCTTCTTAGCGGGATTGGGTCATTCCTACAATGAGCAGTTCTTC,CASSFLAGLGHSYNEQFF
TRBJ2-1,-,-,TRBV28,TGTGCCGCCCTCGGGGTGACCTACAATGAGCAGTTCTTC,CAALGVTYNEQFF
TRBJ2-7,-,-,TRBV10-2,TGCGCCAGCAGTGAGGCAGGCAGCCCACCCTACGAGCAGTACTTC,CASSEAGSPPYEQYF